The 9 T cell receptor beta chains below all came from one sample that was sequenced in a study of a mutant IDH1 vaccine in newly diagnosed glioma. Using immunoSEQ multiplex PCR, the repertoire was profiled, and TCRdb retains in-frame clones only, with some absent. This table holds about 64,000 clones, roughly 80% found once. The antigens these receptors bind are not known. The time point is: week 11, during vaccination. Vaccination comprised doses that each held 300 ug of mutant IDH1 20-mer peptide, plus topical imiquimod. The starting material was PBMCs, obtained from a glioma patient whose treatment included an IDH1 peptide vaccine. The receptor source for this set is a woman aged 45-65 years with glioma.

V and J are TRBV28 and TRBJ1-1; weak D call: TRBD1 (5 bases). Between the trimmed V and J ends, which lost 2 bases and 1 base, there was a span of 8 bases. In germline, CDR1 is MDHEN, CDR2 SYDVKM. The CDR3 has 14 residues. Here the CDR3 DNA reads TGTGCCAGCAGTTTAGGGACGAGGAACACTGAAGCTTTCTTT. It codes for CASSLGTRNTEAFF.

To note about this clone: A read error may produce the germline difference seen at one junction end. CDR3 protein: CASSLRGTGTEDF. The CDR3 nucleotides are TGTGCCAGCAGCTTAAGGGGCACCGGGACCGAAGACTTC. The gene calls are TRBV7-2 and TRBJ2-7; D tentatively reads TRBD1 or TRBD2 (5 bases each). Germline CDR1 is SGHTA and CDR2 is FQGNSA. The CDR3 is 13 residues long.

This chain joins TRBV7-6 and TRBJ1-3; D gene uncertain. V lost 1 base to trimming and J lost 4 bases, with 17 bases between them. Germline loops: CDR1 SGHVS, CDR2 FNYEAQ. The CDR3 covers 17 residues. CDR3 bases: TGTGCCAGCAGCTTAGAGCCTGCGCCTAGGAGGGGAAACACCATATATTTT. Encoded protein: CASSLEPAPRRGNTIYF.

This chain joins TRBV9 and TRBJ1-1, with D unclear. The germline gives CDR1 SGDLS, CDR2 YYNGEE. V shed 3 bases and J shed 3 bases, with 15 bases lying between them. The CDR3 contains 15 residues. CDR3 nucleotide sequence: TGTGCCAGCAGCGGGGAGGGCAAAGAATACACTGAAGCTTTCTTT. Its protein product is CASSGEGKEYTEAFF. Supplemented by reference TRBV9 and TRBJ1-1, the full variable domain reads DSGVTQTPKHLITATGQRVTLRCSPRSGDLSVYWYQQSLDQGLQFLIQYYNGEERAKGNILERFSAQQFPDLHSELNLSSLELGDSALYFCASSGEGKEYTEAFFGQGTRLTVV.

The V call is TRBV30, the J call TRBJ1-3; D is possibly TRBD1 (6 bases). This CDR3 contains 15 residues. CDR1 and CDR2 from the germline V gene are GTSNPN and SVGIG (reference sequence). V lost 3 bases and J 2 bases, leaving 14 bases between the germline ends. As DNA, the CDR3 is TGTGCCTGGAGAGAGGGGGGAAAAACTGGAAACACCATATATTTT. This gives the protein CAWREGGKTGNTIYF.

The chain is built from TRBV6-1 and TRBJ2-1; unclear D gene. The CDR3 contains 14 residues. V dropped 5 bases and J dropped 4 bases, with 12 bases sitting between them. The germline gives CDR1 MNHNS, CDR2 SASEGT. CDR3 in DNA: TGTGCCAGCAGTAAAATAGCAGTTTACAATGAGCAGTTCTTC. It codes for CASSKIAVYNEQFF.

The gene calls are TRBV7-2 and TRBJ1-6, with 7 bases that match TRBD1. J lost 9 bases, V lost 1 base, and 0 bases had no gene match. The CDR3 runs 13 residues. Germline assignment: CDR1 SGHTA and CDR2 FQGNSA. As DNA, the CDR3 is TGTGCCAGCAGCTTAGACAGGGGTTCACCCCTCCACTTT. Translated: CASSLDRGSPLHF.

This clone was seen once. The V and J genes are TRBV5-4 and TRBJ1-4; the D gene is possibly TRBD1 (6 bases). This CDR3 is built from 15 residues. The V gene's germline CDR1 is SGHNT and CDR2 YYREEE (reference sequence). V gave up 0 bases and J gave up 1 base, with 7 bases separating them. The CDR3 here is CASSLAQGTNEKLFF. CDR3 coding DNA: TGTGCCAGCAGCTTGGCACAGGGAACTAATGAAAAACTGTTTTTT.

This clone has just one count. This chain uses TRBV19 with TRBJ1-2; TRBD1 matches 9 bases. The CDR3 runs 14 residues. V shed 5 bases and J 3 bases; nucleotides not matched to a gene: 4. Germline lookup yields CDR1 LNHDA and CDR2 SQIVND (reference sequence). The chain's CDR3 is CASSQQGADYGYTF. CDR3 DNA sequence: TGTGCCAGTAGTCAACAGGGGGCGGACTATGGCTACACCTTC.